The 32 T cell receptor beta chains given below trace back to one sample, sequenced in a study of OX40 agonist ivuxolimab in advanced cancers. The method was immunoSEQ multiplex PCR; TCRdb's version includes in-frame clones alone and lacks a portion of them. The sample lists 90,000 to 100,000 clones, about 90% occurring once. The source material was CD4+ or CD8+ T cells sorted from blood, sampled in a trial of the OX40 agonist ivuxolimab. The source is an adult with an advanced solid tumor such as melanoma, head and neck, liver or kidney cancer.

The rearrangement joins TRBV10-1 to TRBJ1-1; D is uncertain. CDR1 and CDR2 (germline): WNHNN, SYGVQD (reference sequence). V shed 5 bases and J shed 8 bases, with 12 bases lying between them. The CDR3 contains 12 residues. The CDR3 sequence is CASSCLVPEAFF. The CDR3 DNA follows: TGCGCCAGCAGTTGCCTGGTCCCCGAAGCTTTCTTT.

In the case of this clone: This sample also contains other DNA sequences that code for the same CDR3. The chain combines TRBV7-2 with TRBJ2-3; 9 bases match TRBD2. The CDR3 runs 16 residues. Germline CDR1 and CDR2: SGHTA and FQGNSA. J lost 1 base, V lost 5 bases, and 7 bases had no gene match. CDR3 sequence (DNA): TGTGCCAGCAGCGCTCCGGGACTAGCAGGCACAGATACGCAGTATTTT. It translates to CASSAPGLAGTDTQYF.

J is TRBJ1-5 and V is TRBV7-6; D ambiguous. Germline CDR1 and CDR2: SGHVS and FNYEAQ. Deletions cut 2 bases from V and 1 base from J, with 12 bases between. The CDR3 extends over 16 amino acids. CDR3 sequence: CASSLSAGLSNQPQHF. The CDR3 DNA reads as TGTGCCAGCAGCTTAAGTGCAGGATTGAGCAATCAGCCCCAGCATTTT.

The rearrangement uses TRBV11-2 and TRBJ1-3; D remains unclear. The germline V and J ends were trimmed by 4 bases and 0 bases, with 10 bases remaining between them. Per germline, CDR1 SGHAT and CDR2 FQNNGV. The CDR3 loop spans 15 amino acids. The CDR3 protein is CASSSDLTSGNTIYF. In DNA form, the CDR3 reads TGTGCCAGCAGCTCGGATCTCACCTCTGGAAACACCATATATTTT.

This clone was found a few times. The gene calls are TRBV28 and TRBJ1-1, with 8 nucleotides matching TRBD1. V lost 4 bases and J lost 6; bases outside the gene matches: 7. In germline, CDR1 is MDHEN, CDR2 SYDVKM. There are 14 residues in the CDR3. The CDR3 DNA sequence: TGTGCCAGCAGTTCTCGGACAGGGACGGCTGAAGCTTTCTTT. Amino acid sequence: CASSSRTGTAEAFF.

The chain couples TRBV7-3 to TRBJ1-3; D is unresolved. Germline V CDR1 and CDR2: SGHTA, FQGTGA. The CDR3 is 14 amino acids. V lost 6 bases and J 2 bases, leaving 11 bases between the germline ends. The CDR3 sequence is CASSLGSAGNTIYF. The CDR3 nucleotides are TGTGCCAGCAGTTTGGGTTCGGCTGGAAACACCATATATTTT.

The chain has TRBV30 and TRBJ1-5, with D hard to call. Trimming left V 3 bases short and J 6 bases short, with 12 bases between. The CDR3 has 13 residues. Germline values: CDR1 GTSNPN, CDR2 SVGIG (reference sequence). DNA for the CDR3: TGTGCCTGGAGACAGTCCCCGGGTCAGCCCCAGCATTTT. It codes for CAWRQSPGQPQHF.

CDR3 nucleotide sequence: TGTGCCAGCAGCTGGGACACCCTCTACGAGCAGTACTTC. Translation: CASSWDTLYEQYF. The rearrangement links TRBV7-9 to TRBJ2-7; the D gene is possibly TRBD1 (6 bases). The V and J ends lost 4 bases and 3 bases respectively, with 10 bases between them. This CDR3 has 13 residues. Per germline, CDR1 SEHNR and CDR2 FQNEAQ (reference sequence).

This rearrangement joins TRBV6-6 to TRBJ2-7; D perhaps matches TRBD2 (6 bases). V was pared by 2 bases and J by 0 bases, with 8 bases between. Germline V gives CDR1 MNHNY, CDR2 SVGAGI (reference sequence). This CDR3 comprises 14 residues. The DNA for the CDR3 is TGTGCCAGCAGTTACGGACTATTCTCCTACGAGCAGTACTTC. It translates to CASSYGLFSYEQYF.

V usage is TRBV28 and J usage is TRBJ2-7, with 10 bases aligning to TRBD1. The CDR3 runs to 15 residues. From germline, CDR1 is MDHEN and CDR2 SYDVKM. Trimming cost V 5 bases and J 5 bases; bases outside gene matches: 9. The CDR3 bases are TGTGCCAGCAGTGTAAGCGGGACAGGGGCCCACGAGCAGTACTTC. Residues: CASSVSGTGAHEQYF.

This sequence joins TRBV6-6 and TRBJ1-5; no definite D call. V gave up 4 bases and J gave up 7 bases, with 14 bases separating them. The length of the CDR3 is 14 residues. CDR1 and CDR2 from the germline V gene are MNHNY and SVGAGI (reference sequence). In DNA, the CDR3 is TGTGCCAGCAGTTGGACCGGAACGAGGCAGCCCCAGCATTTT. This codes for CASSWTGTRQPQHF.

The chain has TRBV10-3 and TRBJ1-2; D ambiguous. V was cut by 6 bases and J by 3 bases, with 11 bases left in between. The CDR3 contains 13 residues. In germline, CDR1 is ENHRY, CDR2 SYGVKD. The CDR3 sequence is CAIRLGNDYGYTF. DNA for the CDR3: TGTGCCATCAGACTAGGTAATGACTATGGCTACACCTTC.

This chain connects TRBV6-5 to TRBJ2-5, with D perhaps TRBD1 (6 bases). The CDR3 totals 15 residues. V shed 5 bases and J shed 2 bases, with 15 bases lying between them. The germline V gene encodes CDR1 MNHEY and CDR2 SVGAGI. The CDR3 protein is CASSPFRTVQETQYF. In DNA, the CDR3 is TGTGCCAGCAGTCCCTTTCGGACAGTTCAAGAGACCCAGTACTTC.

The CDR3 DNA follows: TGTGCCAGCAGCTTAGAACACCTCTATGGCTACACCTTC. It encodes CASSLEHLYGYTF. V and J are TRBV7-9 and TRBJ1-2; D not resolved. V was clipped by 1 base and J by 4 bases, with 7 bases between them. There are 13 residues in the CDR3. Germline V gene sequence: CDR1 SEHNR, CDR2 FQNEAQ (reference sequence).

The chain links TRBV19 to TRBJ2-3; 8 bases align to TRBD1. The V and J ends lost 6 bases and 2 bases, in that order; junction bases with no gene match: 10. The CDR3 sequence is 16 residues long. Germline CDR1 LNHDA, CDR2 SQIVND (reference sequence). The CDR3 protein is CASRSIGTGYTDTQYF. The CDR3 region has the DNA TGTGCCAGTAGGTCCATCGGGACAGGCTACACAGATACGCAGTATTTT.

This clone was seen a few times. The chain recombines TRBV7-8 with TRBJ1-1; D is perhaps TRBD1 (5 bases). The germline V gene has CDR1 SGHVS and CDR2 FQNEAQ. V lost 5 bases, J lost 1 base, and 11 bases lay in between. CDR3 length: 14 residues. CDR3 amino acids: CASSPRQRNTEAFF. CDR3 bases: TGTGCCAGCAGCCCAAGACAGAGGAACACTGAAGCTTTCTTT.

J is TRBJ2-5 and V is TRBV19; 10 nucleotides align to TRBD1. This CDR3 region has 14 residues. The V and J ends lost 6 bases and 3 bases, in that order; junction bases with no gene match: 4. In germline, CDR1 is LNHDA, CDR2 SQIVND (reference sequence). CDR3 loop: CASRSGTGEETQYF. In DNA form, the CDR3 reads TGTGCCAGTAGATCCGGGACAGGGGAAGAGACCCAGTACTTC.

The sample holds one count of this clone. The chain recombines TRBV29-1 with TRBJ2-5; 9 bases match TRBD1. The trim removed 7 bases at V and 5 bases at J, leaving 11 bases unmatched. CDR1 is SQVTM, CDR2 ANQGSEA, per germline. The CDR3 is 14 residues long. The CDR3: CSATGTGKGETQYF. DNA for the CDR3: TGCAGCGCCACCGGGACAGGGAAAGGGGAGACCCAGTACTTC.

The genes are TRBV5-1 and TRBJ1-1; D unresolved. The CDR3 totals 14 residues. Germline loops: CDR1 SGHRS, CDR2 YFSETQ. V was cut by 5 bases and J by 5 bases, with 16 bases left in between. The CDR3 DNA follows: TGCGCCAGCAGTCGGGTATCTGGAAATACTGAAGCTTTCTTT. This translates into CASSRVSGNTEAFF.

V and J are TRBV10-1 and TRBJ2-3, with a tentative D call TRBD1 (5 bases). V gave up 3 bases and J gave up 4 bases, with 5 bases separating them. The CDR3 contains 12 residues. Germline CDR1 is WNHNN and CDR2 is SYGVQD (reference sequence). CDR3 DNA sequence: TGCGCCAGCAGTGAAGGGGCAGATACGCAGTATTTT. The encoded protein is CASSEGADTQYF.

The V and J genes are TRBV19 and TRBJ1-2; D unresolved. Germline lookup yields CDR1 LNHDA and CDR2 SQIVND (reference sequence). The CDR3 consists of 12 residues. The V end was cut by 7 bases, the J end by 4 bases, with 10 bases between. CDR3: CASNTARYGYTF. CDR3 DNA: TGTGCCAGTAATACAGCTCGCTATGGCTACACCTTC.

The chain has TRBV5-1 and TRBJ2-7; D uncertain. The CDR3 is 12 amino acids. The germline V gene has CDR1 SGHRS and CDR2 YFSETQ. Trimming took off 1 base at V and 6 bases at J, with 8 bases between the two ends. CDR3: CASSLQDGEQYF. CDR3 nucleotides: TGCGCCAGCAGCTTGCAGGACGGCGAGCAGTACTTC.

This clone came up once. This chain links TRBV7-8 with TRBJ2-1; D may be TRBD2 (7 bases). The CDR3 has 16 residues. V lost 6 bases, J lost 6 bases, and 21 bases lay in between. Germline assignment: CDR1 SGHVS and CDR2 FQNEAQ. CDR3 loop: CASRPILGGGRNEQFF. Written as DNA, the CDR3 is TGTGCCAGCAGGCCGATCCTGGGGGGGGGCCGCAATGAGCAGTTCTTC.

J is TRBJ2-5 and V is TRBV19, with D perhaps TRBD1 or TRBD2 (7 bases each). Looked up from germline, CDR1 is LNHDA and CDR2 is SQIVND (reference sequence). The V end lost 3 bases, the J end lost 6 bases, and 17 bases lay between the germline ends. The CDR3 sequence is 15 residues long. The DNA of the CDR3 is TGTGCCAGTAGTATCTCAGCAGGGGGGGTAAAGACCCAGTACTTC. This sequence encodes CASSISAGGVKTQYF.

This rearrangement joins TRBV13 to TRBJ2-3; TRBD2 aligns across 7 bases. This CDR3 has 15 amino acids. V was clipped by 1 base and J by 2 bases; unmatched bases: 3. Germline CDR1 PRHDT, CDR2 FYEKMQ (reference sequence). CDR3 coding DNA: TGTGCCAGCAGCTTAGCGGGGGGAATCACAGATACGCAGTATTTT. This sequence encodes CASSLAGGITDTQYF.

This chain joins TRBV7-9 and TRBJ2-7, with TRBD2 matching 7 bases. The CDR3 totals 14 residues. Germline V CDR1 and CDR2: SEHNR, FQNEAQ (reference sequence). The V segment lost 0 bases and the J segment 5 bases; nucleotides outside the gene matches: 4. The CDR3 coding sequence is TGTGCCAGCAGCTTAGCGTATCGGGGGGACGAGCAGTACTTC. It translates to CASSLAYRGDEQYF.

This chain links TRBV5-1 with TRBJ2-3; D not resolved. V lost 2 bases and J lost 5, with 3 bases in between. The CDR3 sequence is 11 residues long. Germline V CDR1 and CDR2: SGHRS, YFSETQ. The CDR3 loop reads CASSLKDTQYF. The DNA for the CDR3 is TGCGCCAGCAGCTTAAAAGATACGCAGTATTTT.

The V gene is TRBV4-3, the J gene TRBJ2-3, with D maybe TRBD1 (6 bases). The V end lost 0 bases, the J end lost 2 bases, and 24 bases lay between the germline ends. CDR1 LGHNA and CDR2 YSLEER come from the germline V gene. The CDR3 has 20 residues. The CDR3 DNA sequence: TGCGCCAGCAGCCAAGACCGAGGGGGTCTAGGACTTGCCCTCACAGATACGCAGTATTTT. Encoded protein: CASSQDRGGLGLALTDTQYF.

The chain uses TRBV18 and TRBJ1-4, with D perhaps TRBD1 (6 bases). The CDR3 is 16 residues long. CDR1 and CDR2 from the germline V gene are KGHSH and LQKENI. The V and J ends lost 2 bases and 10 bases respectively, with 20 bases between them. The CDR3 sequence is CASSPELEGKGGKLFF. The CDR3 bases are TGTGCCAGCTCACCAGAACTGGAGGGAAAAGGGGGAAAACTGTTTTTT. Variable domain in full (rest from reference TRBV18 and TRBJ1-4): NAGVMQNPRHLVRRRGQEARLRCSPMKGHSHVYWYRQLPEEGLKFMVYLQKENIIDESGMPKERFSAEFPKEGPSILRIQQVVRGDSAAYFCASSPELEGKGGKLFFGSGTQLSVL.

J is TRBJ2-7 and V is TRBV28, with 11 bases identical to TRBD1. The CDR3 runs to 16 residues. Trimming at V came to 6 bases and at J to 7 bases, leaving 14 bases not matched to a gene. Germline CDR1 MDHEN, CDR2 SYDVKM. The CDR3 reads CASRALPGTGGLEQYF. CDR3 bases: TGTGCCAGCAGGGCTCTCCCGGGGACAGGGGGACTGGAGCAGTACTTC.

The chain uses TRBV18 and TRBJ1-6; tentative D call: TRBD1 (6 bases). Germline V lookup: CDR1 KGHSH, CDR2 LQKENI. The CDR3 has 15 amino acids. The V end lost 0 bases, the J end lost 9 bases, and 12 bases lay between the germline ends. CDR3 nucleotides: TGTGCCAGCTCACCACCGGGGGGGCACGGTTCACCCCTCCACTTT. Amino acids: CASSPPGGHGSPLHF.

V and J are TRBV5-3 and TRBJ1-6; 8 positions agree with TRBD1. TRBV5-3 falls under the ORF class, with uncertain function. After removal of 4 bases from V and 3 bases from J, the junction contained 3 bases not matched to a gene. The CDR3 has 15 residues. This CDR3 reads CARSGTGHYNSPLHF. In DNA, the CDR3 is TGTGCCAGAAGCGGGACAGGCCACTATAATTCACCCCTCCACTTT.